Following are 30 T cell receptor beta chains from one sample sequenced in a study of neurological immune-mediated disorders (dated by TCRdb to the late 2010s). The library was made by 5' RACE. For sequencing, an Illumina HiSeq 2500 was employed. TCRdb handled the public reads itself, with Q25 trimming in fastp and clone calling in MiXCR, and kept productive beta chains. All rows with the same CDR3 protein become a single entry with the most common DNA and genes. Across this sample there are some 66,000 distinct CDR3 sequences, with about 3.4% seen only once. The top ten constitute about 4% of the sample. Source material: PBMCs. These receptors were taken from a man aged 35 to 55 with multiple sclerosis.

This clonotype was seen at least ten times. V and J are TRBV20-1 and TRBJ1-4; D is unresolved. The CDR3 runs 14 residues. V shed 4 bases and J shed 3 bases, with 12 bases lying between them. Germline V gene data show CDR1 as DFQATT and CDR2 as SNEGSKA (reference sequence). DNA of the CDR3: TGCAGTGCTATCACCGGCCTAGCTAATGAAAAACTGTTTTTT. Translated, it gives CSAITGLANEKLFF.

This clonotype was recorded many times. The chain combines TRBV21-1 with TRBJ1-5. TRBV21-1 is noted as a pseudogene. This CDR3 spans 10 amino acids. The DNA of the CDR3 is TGTGCCAGCAGTAATCAGCCCCAGCATTTT. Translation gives CASSNQPQHF.

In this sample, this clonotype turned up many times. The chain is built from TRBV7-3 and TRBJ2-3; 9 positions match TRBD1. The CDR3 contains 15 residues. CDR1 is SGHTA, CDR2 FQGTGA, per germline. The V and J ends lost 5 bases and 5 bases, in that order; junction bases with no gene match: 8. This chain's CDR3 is CASSPPGQGRDTQYF. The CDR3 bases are TGTGCCAGCAGCCCACCAGGACAGGGGCGAGATACGCAGTATTTT.

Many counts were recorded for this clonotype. Here the CDR3 reads CASSVNEKLFF. The CDR3 DNA reads TGTGCCAGCAGTGTCAATGAAAAACTGTTTTTT. The V call is TRBV25-1, the J call TRBJ1-4; the D is unclear. V gave up 4 bases and J gave up 5 bases, with 2 bases separating them. This CDR3 is 11 amino acids long. From germline, CDR1 is MGHDK and CDR2 SYGVNS.

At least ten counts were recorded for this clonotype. The CDR3 DNA reads as TGCAGTGCTAGAGATTTGCCGGGAAGGATGGAGACCCAGTACTTC. This codes for CSARDLPGRMETQYF. The rearrangement uses TRBV20-1 and TRBJ2-5; TRBD2 might be the D (5 bases). Germline-derived CDR1 and CDR2 are DFQATT and SNEGSKA (reference sequence). The CDR3 has 15 residues. V was pared by 0 bases and J by 5 bases, with 16 bases between.

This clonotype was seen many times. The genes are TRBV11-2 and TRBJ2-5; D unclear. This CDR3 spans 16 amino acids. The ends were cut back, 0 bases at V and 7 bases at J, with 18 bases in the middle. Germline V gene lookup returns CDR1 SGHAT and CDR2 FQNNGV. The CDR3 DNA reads TGTGCCAGCAGCTTAGAGGGTGGCCCAAACTCTGGGACCCAGTACTTC. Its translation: CASSLEGGPNSGTQYF.

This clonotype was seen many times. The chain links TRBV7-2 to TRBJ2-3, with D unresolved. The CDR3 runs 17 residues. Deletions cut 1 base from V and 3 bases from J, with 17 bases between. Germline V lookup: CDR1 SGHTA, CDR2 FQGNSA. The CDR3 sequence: CASSLVGLTLSTDTQYF. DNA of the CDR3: TGTGCCAGCAGCTTAGTAGGGCTCACCCTTTCAACAGATACGCAGTATTTT.

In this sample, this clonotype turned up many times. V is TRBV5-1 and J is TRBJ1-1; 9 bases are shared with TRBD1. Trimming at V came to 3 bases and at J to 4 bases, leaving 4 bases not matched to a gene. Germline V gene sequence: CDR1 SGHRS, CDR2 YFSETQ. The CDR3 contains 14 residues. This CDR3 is CASSSQGASTEAFF. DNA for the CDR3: TGCGCCAGCAGCTCACAGGGGGCGAGCACTGAAGCTTTCTTT.

The CDR3 coding sequence is TGCAGTGCTATCAAAGCGGGAGCGGCCGACGAGCAGTACTTC. Protein: CSAIKAGAADEQYF. The rearrangement links TRBV20-1 to TRBJ2-7; 8 nucleotides line up with TRBD2. Germline CDR1 and CDR2: DFQATT and SNEGSKA (reference sequence). There are 14 residues in the CDR3. Germline trimming cut 4 bases from V and 5 bases from J; bases unmatched to any gene: 10.

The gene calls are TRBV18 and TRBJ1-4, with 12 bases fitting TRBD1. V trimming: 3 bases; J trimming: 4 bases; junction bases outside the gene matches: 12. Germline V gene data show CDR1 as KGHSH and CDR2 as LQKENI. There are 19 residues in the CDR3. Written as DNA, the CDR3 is TGTGCCAGCTCACCCCCGCCGGGACAGGGGGCGCATGGTAATGAAAAACTGTTTTTT. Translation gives CASSPPPGQGAHGNEKLFF.

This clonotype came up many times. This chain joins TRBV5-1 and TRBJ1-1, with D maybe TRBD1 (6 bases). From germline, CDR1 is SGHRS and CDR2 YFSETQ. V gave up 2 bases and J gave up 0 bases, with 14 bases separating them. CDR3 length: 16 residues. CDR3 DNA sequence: TGCGCCAGCAGCTTTAAGCTCGGACAGATGAACACTGAAGCTTTCTTT. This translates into CASSFKLGQMNTEAFF.

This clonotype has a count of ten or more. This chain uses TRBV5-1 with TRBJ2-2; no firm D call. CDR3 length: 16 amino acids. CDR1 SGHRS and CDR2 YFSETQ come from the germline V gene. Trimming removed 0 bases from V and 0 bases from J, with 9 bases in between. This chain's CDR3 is CASSLEGRANTGELFF. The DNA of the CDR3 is TGCGCCAGCAGCTTGGAGGGCAGAGCGAACACCGGGGAGCTGTTTTTT.

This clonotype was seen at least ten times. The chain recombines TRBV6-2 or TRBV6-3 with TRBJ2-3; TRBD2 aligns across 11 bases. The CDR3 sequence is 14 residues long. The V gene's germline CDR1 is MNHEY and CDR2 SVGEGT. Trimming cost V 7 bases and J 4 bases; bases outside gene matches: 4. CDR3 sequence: CASTDSGGADTQYF. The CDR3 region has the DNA TGTGCCAGCACCGATAGCGGGGGGGCAGATACGCAGTATTTT.

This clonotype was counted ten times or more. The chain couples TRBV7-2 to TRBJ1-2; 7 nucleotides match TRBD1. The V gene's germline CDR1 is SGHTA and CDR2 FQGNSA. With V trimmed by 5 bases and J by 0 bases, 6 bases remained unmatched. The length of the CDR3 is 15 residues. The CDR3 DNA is TGTGCCAGCAGCCCCACCGGGACAGCTAACTATGGCTACACCTTC. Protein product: CASSPTGTANYGYTF.

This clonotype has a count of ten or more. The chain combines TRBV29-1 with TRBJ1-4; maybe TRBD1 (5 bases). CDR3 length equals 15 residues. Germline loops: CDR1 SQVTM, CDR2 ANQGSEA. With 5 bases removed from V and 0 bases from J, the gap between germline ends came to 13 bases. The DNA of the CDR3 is TGCAGCGTTTCCCCAGGGACTACAACTAATGAAAAACTGTTTTTT. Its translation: CSVSPGTTTNEKLFF. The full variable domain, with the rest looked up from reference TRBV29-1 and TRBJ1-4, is SAVISQKPSRDICQRGTSLTIQCQVDSQVTMMFWYRQQPGQSLTLIATANQGSEATYESGFVIDKFPISRPNLTFSTLTVSNMSPEDSSIYLCSVSPGTTTNEKLFFGSGTQLSVL.

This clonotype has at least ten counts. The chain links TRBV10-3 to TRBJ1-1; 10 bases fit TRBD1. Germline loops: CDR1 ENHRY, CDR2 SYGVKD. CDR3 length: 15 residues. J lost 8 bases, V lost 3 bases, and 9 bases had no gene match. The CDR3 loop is CAISDPGQGIREAFF. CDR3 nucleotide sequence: TGTGCCATCAGTGACCCGGGACAGGGGATAAGGGAAGCTTTCTTT.

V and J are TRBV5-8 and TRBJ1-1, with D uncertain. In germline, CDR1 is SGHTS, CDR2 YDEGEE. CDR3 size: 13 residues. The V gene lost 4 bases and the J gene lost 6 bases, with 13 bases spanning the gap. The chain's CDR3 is CASSAAASAEAFF. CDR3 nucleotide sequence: TGTGCCAGCAGCGCGGCCGCGTCCGCTGAAGCTTTCTTT.

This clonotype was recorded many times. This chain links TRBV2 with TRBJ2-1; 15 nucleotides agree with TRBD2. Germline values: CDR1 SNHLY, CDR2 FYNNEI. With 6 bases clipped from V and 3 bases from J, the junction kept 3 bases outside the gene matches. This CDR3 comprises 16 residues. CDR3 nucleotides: TGTGCCAGCAGCGGGACTAGCGGGGGGATCTACAATGAGCAGTTCTTC. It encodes CASSGTSGGIYNEQFF.

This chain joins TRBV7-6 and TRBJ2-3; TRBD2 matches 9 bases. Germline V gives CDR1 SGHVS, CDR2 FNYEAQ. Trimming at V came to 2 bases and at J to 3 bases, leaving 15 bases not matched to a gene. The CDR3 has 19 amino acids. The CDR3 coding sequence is TGTGCCAGCAGCTTATGGCCTAGCGGGGCCCTCTACCGGACAGATACGCAGTATTTT. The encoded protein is CASSLWPSGALYRTDTQYF.

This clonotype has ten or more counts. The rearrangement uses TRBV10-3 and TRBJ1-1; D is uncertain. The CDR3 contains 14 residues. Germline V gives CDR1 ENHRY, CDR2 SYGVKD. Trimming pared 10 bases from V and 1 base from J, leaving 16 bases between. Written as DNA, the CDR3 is TGTGCCACCAGGTCGATGACACAGAACACTGAAGCTTTCTTT. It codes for CATRSMTQNTEAFF.

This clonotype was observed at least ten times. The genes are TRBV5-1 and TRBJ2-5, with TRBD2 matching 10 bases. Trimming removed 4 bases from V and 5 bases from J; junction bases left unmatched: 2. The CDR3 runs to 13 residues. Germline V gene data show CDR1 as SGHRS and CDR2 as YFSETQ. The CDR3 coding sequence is TGCGCCAGCAGCAAGGGACTAGCGGAGACCCAGTACTTC. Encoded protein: CASSKGLAETQYF.

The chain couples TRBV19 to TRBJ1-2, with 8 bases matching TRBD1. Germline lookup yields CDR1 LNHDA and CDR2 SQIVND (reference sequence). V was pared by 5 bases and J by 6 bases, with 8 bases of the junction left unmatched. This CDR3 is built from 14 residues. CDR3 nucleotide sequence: TGTGCCAGTAGTCCTCGGACAGGGTATGATGGCTACACCTTC. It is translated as CASSPRTGYDGYTF.

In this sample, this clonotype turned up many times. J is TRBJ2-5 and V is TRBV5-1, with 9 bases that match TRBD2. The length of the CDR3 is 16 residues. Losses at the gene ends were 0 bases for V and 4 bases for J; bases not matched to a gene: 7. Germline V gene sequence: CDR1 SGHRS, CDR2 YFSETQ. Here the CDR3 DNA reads TGCGCCAGCAGCTTGGTTAGGCTAGCGGGAACAGAGACCCAGTACTTC. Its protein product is CASSLVRLAGTETQYF.

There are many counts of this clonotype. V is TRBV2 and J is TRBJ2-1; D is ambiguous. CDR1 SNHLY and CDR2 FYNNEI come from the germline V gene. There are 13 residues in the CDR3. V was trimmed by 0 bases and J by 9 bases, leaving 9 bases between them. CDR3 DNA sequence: TGTGCCAGCAGTGAAGCGCTAGACACTGAGCAGTTCTTC. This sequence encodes CASSEALDTEQFF.

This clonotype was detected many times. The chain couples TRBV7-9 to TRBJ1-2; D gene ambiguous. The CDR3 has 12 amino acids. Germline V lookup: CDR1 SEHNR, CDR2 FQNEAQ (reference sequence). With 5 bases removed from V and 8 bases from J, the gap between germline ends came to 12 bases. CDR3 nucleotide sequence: TGTGCCAGCAGCCCAGACCAGATGGGCTACACCTTC. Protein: CASSPDQMGYTF.

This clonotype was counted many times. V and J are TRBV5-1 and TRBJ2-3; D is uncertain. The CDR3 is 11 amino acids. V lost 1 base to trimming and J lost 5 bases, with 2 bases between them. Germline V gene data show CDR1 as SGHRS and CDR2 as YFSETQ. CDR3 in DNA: TGCGCCAGCAGCTTGCAAGATACGCAGTATTTT. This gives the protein CASSLQDTQYF.

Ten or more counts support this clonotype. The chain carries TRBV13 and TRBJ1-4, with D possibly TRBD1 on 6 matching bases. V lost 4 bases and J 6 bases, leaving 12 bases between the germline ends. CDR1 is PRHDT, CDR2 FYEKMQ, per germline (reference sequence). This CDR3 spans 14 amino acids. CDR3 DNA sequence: TGTGCCAGCAGCTCTAAGGGGGGCCATGAAAAACTGTTTTTT. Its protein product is CASSSKGGHEKLFF.

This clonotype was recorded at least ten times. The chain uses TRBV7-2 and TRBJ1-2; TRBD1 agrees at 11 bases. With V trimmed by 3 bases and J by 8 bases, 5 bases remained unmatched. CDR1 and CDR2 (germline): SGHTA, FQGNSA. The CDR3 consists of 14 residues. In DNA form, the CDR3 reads TGTGCCAGCAGCTTCGGACAGGGGGCGTGGGGCTACACCTTC. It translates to CASSFGQGAWGYTF.

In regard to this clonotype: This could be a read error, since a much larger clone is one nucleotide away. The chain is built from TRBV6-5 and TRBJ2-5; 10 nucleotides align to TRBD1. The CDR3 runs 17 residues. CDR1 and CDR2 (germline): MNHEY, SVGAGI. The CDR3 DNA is TGTGCCAGCAGTTACTCGGAGTTGACAGGGGGCAAGGAGAACCAGTACTTC. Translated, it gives CASSYSELTGGKENQYF.

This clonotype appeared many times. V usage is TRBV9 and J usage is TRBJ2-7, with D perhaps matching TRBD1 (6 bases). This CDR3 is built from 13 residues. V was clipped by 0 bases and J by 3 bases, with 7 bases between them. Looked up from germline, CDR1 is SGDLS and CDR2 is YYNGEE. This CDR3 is CASSVGDIYEQYF. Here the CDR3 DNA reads TGTGCCAGCAGCGTAGGGGACATCTACGAGCAGTACTTC.